The subject of this entry is one T cell receptor beta chain. What it binds is unknown. Sequencing targeted expressed TCRB transcripts, as all isolated RNA had been reverse transcribed. TCRdb keeps only in-frame clones here, not all; method: immunoSEQ multiplex PCR. The data contain 200,000 to 250,000 clones, over 11% of them singletons. The data are from a study of beta chain features in type 1 diabetes. General study findings and limits: TCRB CDR3s were moderately but significantly shorter in Type 1 diabetes patients in all four CD4+ subsets. When VDJ junctions were examined, type 1 diabetes patients showed fewer insertions and more deletions.

Germline assignment: CDR1 MNHEY and CDR2 SMNVEV (reference sequence). This CDR3 contains 15 residues. With 6 bases clipped from V and 3 bases from J, the junction kept 10 bases outside the gene matches. CD45RO/CCR7/CD25/CD127/CD95/CD27 staining was used to isolate CD4+ naive, central memory, regulatory and stem cell-like memory cells by sorting. The chain couples TRBV27 to TRBJ1-1, with 7 bases lining up with TRBD1. The sequenced sample was naive CD4+ T cells from blood. The clonotype originates from a man aged 25 to 40 with type 1 diabetes. CDR3 region: CASRRRDSTYTEAFF. The CDR3 DNA reads as TGTGCCAGCAGAAGACGGGACAGCACTTACACTGAAGCTTTCTTT.